This is a list of T cell receptor beta chains from one sample in a study of CD4 T cells in relation to SARS-CoV-2 and coronaviruses. These receptors' targets are unknown. This table comes from immunoSEQ multiplex PCR, and its TCRdb copy is limited to in-frame clones, with some not included. The sample carries around 45,000 clones, over 70% recorded once. The sample consisted of naive CD4+ T cells from PBMCs, cultured in vitro. The receptors derive from an adult with COVID-19. Each CDR3 is given with its conserved first and last residue. D genes are given only for firm matches. Part of the rows lack a size; the others show once, few, many or a class for expanded clones.

clone_size: NA; j_call: TRBJ2-5; v_call: TRBV4-1; d_call: NA; cdr3_nt: TGCGCCAGCAGCCAAGGTCCCGGGGCCACGGAGACCCAGTACTTC; cdr3_aa: CASSQGPGATETQYF
clone_size: NA; j_call: TRBJ2-1; v_call: TRBV10-1; d_call: TRBD1; cdr3_nt: TGCGCCAGCAGTGAAGGCAGGGGGCGCAATGAGCAGTTCTTC; cdr3_aa: CASSEGRGRNEQFF
clone_size: NA; j_call: TRBJ2-1; v_call: TRBV7-9; d_call: TRBD2; cdr3_nt: TGTGCCACCAGAATAGCGGGACCGAGGTACAATGAGCAGTTCTTC; cdr3_aa: CATRIAGPRYNEQFF
clone_size: NA; j_call: TRBJ2-1; v_call: TRBV7-9; d_call: TRBD2; cdr3_nt: TGTGCCAGCAGCCTTGTGACCGGGACTAGCTGGTTCTTC; cdr3_aa: CASSLVTGTSWFF
clone_size: NA; j_call: TRBJ2-1; v_call: TRBV9; d_call: NA; cdr3_nt: TGTGCCAGCAGCGTAGGCGGGGACAATGAGCAGTTCTTC; cdr3_aa: CASSVGGDNEQFF
clone_size: NA; j_call: TRBJ2-1; v_call: TRBV19; d_call: TRBD2; cdr3_nt: TGTGCCAGTAGTAAGGGACTAGCGGCACTCAATGAGCAGTTCTTC; cdr3_aa: CASSKGLAALNEQFF
clone_size: NA; j_call: TRBJ1-6; v_call: TRBV5-1; d_call: NA; cdr3_nt: TGCGCCAGCAGCCCTGAAACGGTTATGACTTCACCCCTCCACTTT; cdr3_aa: CASSPETVMTSPLHF
clone_size: NA; j_call: TRBJ2-7; v_call: TRBV27; d_call: TRBD1; cdr3_nt: TGTGCCAGCAGTTCCAGCCAGGGGGCGAGCGAGCAGTACTTC; cdr3_aa: CASSSSQGASEQYF
clone_size: NA; j_call: TRBJ2-5; v_call: TRBV29-1; d_call: NA; cdr3_nt: TGCAGCGTTGAAGATCTTAGGTCATGGGGGGAGACCCAGTACTTC; cdr3_aa: CSVEDLRSWGETQYF
clone_size: NA; j_call: TRBJ1-1; v_call: TRBV2; d_call: NA; cdr3_nt: TGTGCCAGCAGTGAAATCGAGGTTTTGAACACTGAAGCTTTCTTT; cdr3_aa: CASSEIEVLNTEAFF
clone_size: once; j_call: TRBJ2-1; v_call: TRBV12-5; d_call: TRBD2; cdr3_nt: TGTGCTAGTGGTTTGGTACTGGCGGGAGGGGGCAATGAGCAGTTCTTC; cdr3_aa: CASGLVLAGGGNEQFF
clone_size: NA; j_call: TRBJ2-2; v_call: TRBV6-5; d_call: NA; cdr3_nt: TGTGCCAGCAGCCGGACCGGGGAGCTGTTTTTT; cdr3_aa: CASSRTGELFF
clone_size: NA; j_call: TRBJ1-4; v_call: TRBV10-2; d_call: TRBD1; cdr3_nt: TGCGCCAGCAGTGAGCCGCGGACAGGCCGAACGATGGCAACTAATGAAAAACTGTTTTTT; cdr3_aa: CASSEPRTGRTMATNEKLFF
clone_size: NA; j_call: TRBJ2-1; v_call: TRBV7-9; d_call: TRBD2; cdr3_nt: TGTGCCAGCAGCTTAAATGTGATGGGGACTAATCAGTTCTTC; cdr3_aa: CASSLNVMGTNQFF
clone_size: NA; j_call: TRBJ1-6; v_call: TRBV7-8; d_call: NA; cdr3_nt: TGTGCCAGCAGGCCTTTGTGGACGGAGTCCTATAATTCACCCCTCCACTTT; cdr3_aa: CASRPLWTESYNSPLHF
clone_size: NA; j_call: TRBJ1-2; v_call: TRBV6-5; d_call: NA; cdr3_nt: TGTGCCAGCAGAGGACCACCTTACACCTTC; cdr3_aa: CASRGPPYTF
clone_size: NA; j_call: TRBJ1-4; v_call: TRBV2; d_call: TRBD1; cdr3_nt: TGTGCCAGCAGACCGACAGGGGGCGCGTATGAAAAACTGTTTTTT; cdr3_aa: CASRPTGGAYEKLFF
clone_size: NA; j_call: TRBJ2-1; v_call: TRBV6-1; d_call: NA; cdr3_nt: TGTGCCAGCAGTGAACGAGGTTCTAGATTGTTCTTC; cdr3_aa: CASSERGSRLFF
clone_size: NA; j_call: TRBJ1-3; v_call: TRBV5-1; d_call: NA; cdr3_nt: TGCGCCAGCAGCTTGGGACGACCAGAATCTGGAAACACCATATATTTT; cdr3_aa: CASSLGRPESGNTIYF
clone_size: NA; j_call: TRBJ2-1; v_call: TRBV13; d_call: NA; cdr3_nt: TGTGCCAGCAGCATGGACAGGGGGTATAGCGGGAGGGCTCCATATCTGTTCTTC; cdr3_aa: CASSMDRGYSGRAPYLFF
clone_size: NA; j_call: TRBJ2-1; v_call: TRBV7-9; d_call: TRBD2; cdr3_nt: TGTGCCAGCAGCGCCACTAGCGGGAGGCGTGATGAGCAGTTCTTC; cdr3_aa: CASSATSGRRDEQFF
clone_size: NA; j_call: TRBJ1-1; v_call: TRBV27; d_call: TRBD1; cdr3_nt: TGTGCCAGCAGCCCTGGCCTCTTCAGACAGGGAGGAGGTGCTGAAGCTTTCTTT; cdr3_aa: CASSPGLFRQGGGAEAFF
clone_size: once; j_call: TRBJ2-7; v_call: TRBV6-5; d_call: NA; cdr3_nt: TGTGCCAGCAGTATGGGACTCGGCTACGAGCAGTACTTC; cdr3_aa: CASSMGLGYEQYF
clone_size: NA; j_call: TRBJ2-3; v_call: TRBV19; d_call: NA; cdr3_nt: TGTGCCAGTATGCCTGGCAGCACAGATACGCAGTATTTT; cdr3_aa: CASMPGSTDTQYF
clone_size: once; j_call: TRBJ2-6; v_call: TRBV10-3; d_call: NA; cdr3_nt: TGTGCCATCCAATCCGGGGCCAACGTCCTGACTTTC; cdr3_aa: CAIQSGANVLTF
clone_size: NA; j_call: TRBJ2-7; v_call: TRBV28; d_call: NA; cdr3_nt: TGTGCCAGCAGTTTTTGGGTCTTGGGCAGCTCCTACGAGCAGTACTTC; cdr3_aa: CASSFWVLGSSYEQYF
clone_size: NA; j_call: TRBJ2-5; v_call: TRBV6-5; d_call: TRBD1; cdr3_nt: TGTGCCAGCAGGGACAGGGGGCTAGAGACCCAGTACTTC; cdr3_aa: CASRDRGLETQYF
clone_size: NA; j_call: TRBJ2-7; v_call: TRBV19; d_call: NA; cdr3_nt: TGTGCCAGTAGCCCCGAGGGGGGCAGATCCTACGAGCAGTACTTC; cdr3_aa: CASSPEGGRSYEQYF
clone_size: NA; j_call: TRBJ2-3; v_call: TRBV5-1; d_call: TRBD2; cdr3_nt: TGCGCCAGCAGCCCACTAGCGGGAGGGATAACAGATACGCAGTATTTT; cdr3_aa: CASSPLAGGITDTQYF
clone_size: NA; j_call: TRBJ2-1; v_call: TRBV29-1; d_call: TRBD2; cdr3_nt: TGCAGCGCTATCGGGGGGGGACGGGCGGAGCACAATGAGCAGTTCTTC; cdr3_aa: CSAIGGGRAEHNEQFF
clone_size: NA; j_call: TRBJ1-1; v_call: TRBV5-6; d_call: NA; cdr3_nt: TGTGCCAGCAGCTTAGAACAGGGCCCCCACACTGAAGCTTTCTTT; cdr3_aa: CASSLEQGPHTEAFF
clone_size: once; j_call: TRBJ2-1; v_call: TRBV6-1; d_call: NA; cdr3_nt: TGTGCCAGCAGTGATCCCCGAAGCTCCTACAATGAGCAGTTCTTC; cdr3_aa: CASSDPRSSYNEQFF
clone_size: once; j_call: TRBJ2-5; v_call: TRBV24-1; d_call: NA; cdr3_nt: TGTGCCACCAGTGAGCACCAAGAGACCCAGTACTTC; cdr3_aa: CATSEHQETQYF
clone_size: NA; j_call: TRBJ1-5; v_call: TRBV28; d_call: TRBD1; cdr3_nt: TGTGCCAGCATTGGGACAGGGGCGTATCAGCCCCAGCATTTT; cdr3_aa: CASIGTGAYQPQHF
clone_size: NA; j_call: TRBJ2-3; v_call: TRBV6-6; d_call: TRBD2; cdr3_nt: TGTGCCAGCAAAGTTAGAGGTAGCGGGAGTAGGGATACGCAGTATTTT; cdr3_aa: CASKVRGSGSRDTQYF
clone_size: few; j_call: TRBJ2-3; v_call: TRBV9; d_call: NA; cdr3_nt: TGTGCCAGCAGCGTAGTGGGAGAATCAGATACGCAGTATTTT; cdr3_aa: CASSVVGESDTQYF
clone_size: NA; j_call: TRBJ2-7; v_call: TRBV11-3; d_call: TRBD2; cdr3_nt: TGTGCCAGCAGCTCAGAGGGCGGGAGAACGGGCGAGCAGTACTTC; cdr3_aa: CASSSEGGRTGEQYF
clone_size: NA; j_call: TRBJ1-2; v_call: TRBV6-5; d_call: NA; cdr3_nt: TGTGCCAGCAGTTACGTAGGCAGGGCCAACTATGGCTACACCTTC; cdr3_aa: CASSYVGRANYGYTF
clone_size: NA; j_call: TRBJ2-6; v_call: TRBV5-1; d_call: NA; cdr3_nt: TGCGCCAGCAGCTTGGAGGGGTGGGGGACCTCTGGGGCCAACGTCCTGACTTTC; cdr3_aa: CASSLEGWGTSGANVLTF
clone_size: NA; j_call: TRBJ2-1; v_call: TRBV27; d_call: TRBD2; cdr3_nt: TGTGCCACCCTTAGCGGGGAATACAATGAGCAGTTCTTC; cdr3_aa: CATLSGEYNEQFF
clone_size: NA; j_call: TRBJ2-7; v_call: TRBV27; d_call: NA; cdr3_nt: TGTGCCAGCAGTCTAAACTTAGTAAACGAGCAGTACTTC; cdr3_aa: CASSLNLVNEQYF
clone_size: NA; j_call: TRBJ2-1; v_call: TRBV7-9; d_call: TRBD2; cdr3_nt: TGTGCCAGCAGCAAATATGGGGGTAGGACTAGCTTGAACAATGAGCAGTTCTTC; cdr3_aa: CASSKYGGRTSLNNEQFF
clone_size: NA; j_call: TRBJ2-5; v_call: TRBV9; d_call: NA; cdr3_nt: TGTGCCAGCAGCGTAGGGGTTCAAGAGACCCAGTACTTC; cdr3_aa: CASSVGVQETQYF
clone_size: NA; j_call: TRBJ2-2; v_call: TRBV7-3; d_call: TRBD1; cdr3_nt: TGTGCCAGCAGCGCCACAGGGGGGAACACCGGGGAGCTGTTTTTT; cdr3_aa: CASSATGGNTGELFF
clone_size: few; j_call: TRBJ2-7; v_call: TRBV7-8; d_call: TRBD2; cdr3_nt: TGTGCCAGCAGCTTCCCGACTAGCGGACCCTACGAGCAGTACTTC; cdr3_aa: CASSFPTSGPYEQYF
clone_size: once; j_call: TRBJ2-3; v_call: TRBV5-1; d_call: TRBD1; cdr3_nt: TGCGCCAGCAGCTTGGACGGACAGGGAACAGATACGCAGTATTTT; cdr3_aa: CASSLDGQGTDTQYF
clone_size: NA; j_call: TRBJ1-1; v_call: TRBV2; d_call: TRBD1; cdr3_nt: TGTGCCAGCAGGGGACAGGGAACTGAAGCTTTCTTT; cdr3_aa: CASRGQGTEAFF
clone_size: NA; j_call: TRBJ2-2; v_call: TRBV4-1; d_call: NA; cdr3_nt: TGCGCCAGCAGCCCCGGACTCACGAGGGTCGCCGGGGAGCTGTTTTTT; cdr3_aa: CASSPGLTRVAGELFF
clone_size: NA; j_call: TRBJ2-1; v_call: TRBV29-1; d_call: NA; cdr3_nt: TGCAGCGTTGAAGTTCCAGGCAGCTCCTACAATGAGCAGTTCTTC; cdr3_aa: CSVEVPGSSYNEQFF
clone_size: NA; j_call: TRBJ2-5; v_call: TRBV19; d_call: NA; cdr3_nt: TGTGCCAGTAGTATTCAAGAGAACCAAGAGACCCAGTACTTC; cdr3_aa: CASSIQENQETQYF
clone_size: NA; j_call: TRBJ2-2; v_call: TRBV5-1; d_call: TRBD1; cdr3_nt: TGCGCCAGCAGCTTGGCTTCAGGGGGTGCGGAGCTGTTTTTT; cdr3_aa: CASSLASGGAELFF
clone_size: NA; j_call: TRBJ2-1; v_call: TRBV4-1; d_call: TRBD2; cdr3_nt: TGCGCCAGCAGCCTGACTAGCGGGAGTAGCAATGAGCAGTTCTTC; cdr3_aa: CASSLTSGSSNEQFF
clone_size: NA; j_call: TRBJ2-1; v_call: TRBV15; d_call: TRBD2; cdr3_nt: TGTGCCACCAGCATGCCGTGGGGGCTAGCGGGAGGGCATGAGCAGTTCTTC; cdr3_aa: CATSMPWGLAGGHEQFF
clone_size: NA; j_call: TRBJ2-6; v_call: TRBV19; d_call: NA; cdr3_nt: TGTGCCAGTACCCCCTCTGGGGCCAACGTCCTGACTTTC; cdr3_aa: CASTPSGANVLTF